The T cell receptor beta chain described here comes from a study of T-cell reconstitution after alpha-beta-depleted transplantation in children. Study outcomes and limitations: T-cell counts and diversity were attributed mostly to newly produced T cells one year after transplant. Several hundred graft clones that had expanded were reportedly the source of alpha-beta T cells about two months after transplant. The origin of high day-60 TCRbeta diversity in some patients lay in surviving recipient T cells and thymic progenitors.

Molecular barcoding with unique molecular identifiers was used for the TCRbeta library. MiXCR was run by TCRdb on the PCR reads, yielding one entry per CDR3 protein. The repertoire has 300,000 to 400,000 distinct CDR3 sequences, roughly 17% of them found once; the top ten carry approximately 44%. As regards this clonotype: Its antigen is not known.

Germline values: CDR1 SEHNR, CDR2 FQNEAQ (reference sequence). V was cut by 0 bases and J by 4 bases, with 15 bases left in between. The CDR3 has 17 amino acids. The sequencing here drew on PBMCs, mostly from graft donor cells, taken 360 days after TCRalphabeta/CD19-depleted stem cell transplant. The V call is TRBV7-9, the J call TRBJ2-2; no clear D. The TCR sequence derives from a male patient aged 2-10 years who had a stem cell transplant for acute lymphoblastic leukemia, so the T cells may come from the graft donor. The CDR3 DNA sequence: TGTGCCAGCAGCTTAGCGGGCCCTGACTCAAGCACCGGGGAGCTGTTTTTT. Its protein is CASSLAGPDSSTGELFF. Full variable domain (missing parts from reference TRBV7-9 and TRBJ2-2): DTGVSQNPRHKITKRGQNVTFRCDPISEHNRLYWYRQTLGQGPEFLTYFQNEAQLEKSRLLSDRFSAERPKGSFSTLEIQRTEQGDSAMYLCASSLAGPDSSTGELFFGEGSRLTVL.